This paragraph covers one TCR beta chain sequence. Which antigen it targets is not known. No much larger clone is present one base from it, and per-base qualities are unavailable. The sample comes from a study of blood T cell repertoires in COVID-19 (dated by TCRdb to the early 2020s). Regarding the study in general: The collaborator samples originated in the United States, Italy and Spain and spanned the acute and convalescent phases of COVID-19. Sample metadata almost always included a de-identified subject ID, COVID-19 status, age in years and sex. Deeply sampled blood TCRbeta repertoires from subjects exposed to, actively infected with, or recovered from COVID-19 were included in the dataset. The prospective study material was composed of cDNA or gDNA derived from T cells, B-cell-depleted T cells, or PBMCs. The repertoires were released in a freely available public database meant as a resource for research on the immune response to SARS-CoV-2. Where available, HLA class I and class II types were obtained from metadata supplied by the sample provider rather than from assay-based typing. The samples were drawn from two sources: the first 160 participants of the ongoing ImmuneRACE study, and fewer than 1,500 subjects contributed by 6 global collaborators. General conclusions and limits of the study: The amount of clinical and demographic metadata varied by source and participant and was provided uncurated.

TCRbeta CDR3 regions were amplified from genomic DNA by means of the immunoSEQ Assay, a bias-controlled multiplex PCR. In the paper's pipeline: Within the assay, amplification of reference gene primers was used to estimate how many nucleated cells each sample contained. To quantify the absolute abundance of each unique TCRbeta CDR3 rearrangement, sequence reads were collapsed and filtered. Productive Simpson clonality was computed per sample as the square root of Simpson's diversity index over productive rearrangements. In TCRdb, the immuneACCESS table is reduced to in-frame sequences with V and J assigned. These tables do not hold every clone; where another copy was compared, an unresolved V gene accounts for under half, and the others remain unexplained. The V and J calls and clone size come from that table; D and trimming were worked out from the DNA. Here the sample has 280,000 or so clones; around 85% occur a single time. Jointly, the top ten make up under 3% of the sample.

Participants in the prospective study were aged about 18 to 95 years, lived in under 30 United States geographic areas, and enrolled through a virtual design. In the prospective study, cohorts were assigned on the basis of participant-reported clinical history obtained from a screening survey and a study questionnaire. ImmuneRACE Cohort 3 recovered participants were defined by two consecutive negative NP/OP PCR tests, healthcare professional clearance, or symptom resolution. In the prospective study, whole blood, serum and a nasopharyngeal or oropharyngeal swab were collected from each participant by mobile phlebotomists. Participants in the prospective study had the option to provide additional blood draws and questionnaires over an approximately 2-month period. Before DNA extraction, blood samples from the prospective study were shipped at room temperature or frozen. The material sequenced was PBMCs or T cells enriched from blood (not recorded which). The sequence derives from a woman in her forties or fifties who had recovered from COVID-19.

CDR3 sequence: CASSQDEGGYEKLFF. The DNA sequence is as follows: TGCGCCAGCAGCCAAGATGAGGGCGGATATGAAAAACTGTTTTTT. The rearranged chain carries TRBV4-1 and TRBJ1-4; the D gene cannot be resolved reliably. CDR1 MGHRA and CDR2 YSYEKL are derived from the germline V gene. The junction shows trimming of 0 bases on V and 6 bases on J, plus 11 bases between the germline ends. Measured from the cysteine to the phenylalanine, the CDR3 is 15 residues long. The DNA shown is the 45-base CDR3, in frame from base 1.